The 25 T cell receptor beta chains below all came from one sample that was sequenced in a study of blood T cell repertoires in COVID-19 (dated by TCRdb to 2019 to 2021). Library preparation employed the immunoSEQ multiplex PCR assay. The table was pulled from immuneACCESS by TCRdb, which kept in-frame rearrangements only. Such tables lose some clones; where checked, under half of the loss comes from unresolved V genes, and the rest has no known cause. The table for this sample lists around 220,000 clones; roughly nine tenths of them were counted only once. Jointly, the top ten make up about 6% of the sample. Material for sequencing was PBMCs or T cells enriched from blood (not recorded which). The source of these receptors is a woman aged 25 to 39 with acute COVID-19.

The V call is TRBV11-2, the J call TRBJ1-2; 8 bases are shared with TRBD1. V lost 1 base to trimming and J lost 4 bases; unmatched junction nucleotides: 2. This CDR3 region has 14 residues. From germline, CDR1 is SGHAT and CDR2 FQNNGV. Written as DNA, the CDR3 is TGTGCCAGCAGCTTAGCCGGGACAGGCTATGGCTACACCTTC. Translated, it gives CASSLAGTGYGYTF.

V gene TRBV4-3 combines with J gene TRBJ1-2; D not resolved. The V gene lost 0 bases and the J gene lost 3 bases, with 14 bases spanning the gap. CDR3 length: 16 residues. Per germline, CDR1 LGHNA and CDR2 YSLEER. CDR3 sequence reads: CASSQEPDKPDYGYTF. For the CDR3, the DNA is TGCGCCAGCAGCCAAGAGCCAGACAAGCCAGACTATGGCTACACCTTC.

This sequence joins TRBV7-3 and TRBJ1-1; TRBD1 matches 7 bases. The V and J ends lost 4 bases and 5 bases, in that order; junction bases with no gene match: 4. This CDR3 comprises 13 residues. The germline V gene encodes CDR1 SGHTA and CDR2 FQGTGA. The CDR3 DNA follows: TGTGCCAGCAGCTACACAGGGGATACTGAAGCTTTCTTT. It codes for CASSYTGDTEAFF.

The chain has TRBV15 and TRBJ1-5; 8 bases fit TRBD1. Germline lookup yields CDR1 LNHNV and CDR2 YYDKDF (reference sequence). The V segment lost 3 bases and the J segment 4 bases; nucleotides outside the gene matches: 8. The CDR3 consists of 16 residues. CDR3 amino acids: CATSRGGRTGNQPQHF. Written as DNA, the CDR3 is TGTGCCACCAGCAGGGGGGGCCGGACAGGGAATCAGCCCCAGCATTTT.

The chain links TRBV10-2 to TRBJ1-6, with 9 bases matching TRBD1. Germline CDR1 and CDR2: WSHSY and SAAADI. The CDR3 sequence is 15 residues long. J lost 10 bases, V lost 5 bases, and 9 bases had no gene match. In DNA form, the CDR3 reads TGCGCCAGCAGTCATGGACAGGGGCAAGGGTCACCCCTCCACTTT. As protein: CASSHGQGQGSPLHF.

V gene TRBV5-4 combines with J gene TRBJ1-5; 7 nucleotides agree with TRBD1. This CDR3 spans 14 amino acids. V was clipped by 6 bases and J by 5 bases; unmatched bases: 8. Germline V gene lookup returns CDR1 SGHNT and CDR2 YYREEE (reference sequence). CDR3 sequence reads: CASTDYRGDQPQHF. The CDR3 DNA follows: TGTGCCAGCACGGATTACAGGGGAGATCAGCCCCAGCATTTT. The full variable domain, in which reference TRBV5-4 and TRBJ1-5 provide the parts outside the CDR3, is ETGVTQSPTHLIKTRGQQVTLRCSSQSGHNTVSWYQQALGQGPQFIFQYYREEENGRGNFPPRFSGLQFPNYSSELNVNALELDDSALYLCASTDYRGDQPQHFGDGTRLSIL.

V gene TRBV5-6 combines with J gene TRBJ2-7, with D possibly being TRBD2 (6 bases). CDR1 is SGHDT, CDR2 YYEEEE, per germline. The V end lost 1 base, the J end lost 2 bases, and 10 bases lay between the germline ends. The CDR3 is 14 residues long. In nucleotides, the CDR3 is TGTGCCAGCAGCTTGCCGGGACTTGCCTACGAGCAGTACTTC. It translates to CASSLPGLAYEQYF.

The V and J genes are TRBV7-9 and TRBJ1-1; D unresolved. Germline V gene sequence: CDR1 SEHNR, CDR2 FQNEAQ (reference sequence). With 1 base removed from V and 1 base from J, the gap between germline ends came to 16 bases. The length of the CDR3 is 17 residues. Here the CDR3 reads CASSLGGSGQKNTEAFF. In DNA form, the CDR3 reads TGTGCCAGCAGCTTAGGTGGCTCGGGTCAGAAGAACACTGAAGCTTTCTTT.

This chain connects TRBV28 to TRBJ2-3; 7 bases are shared with TRBD2. The germline CDR1 and CDR2 sequences are MDHEN and SYDVKM. The CDR3 is made up of 12 amino acids. The V segment lost 6 bases and the J segment 5 bases; nucleotides outside the gene matches: 2. The CDR3: CASSGGRDTQYF. The DNA of the CDR3 is TGTGCCAGCAGCGGGGGGAGAGATACGCAGTATTTT. The full variable domain, with the rest looked up from reference TRBV28 and TRBJ2-3, is DVKVTQSSRYLVKRTGEKVFLECVQDMDHENMFWYRQDPGLGLRLIYFSYDVKMKEKGDIPEGYSVSREKKERFSLILESASTNQTSMYLCASSGGRDTQYFGPGTRLTVL.

The chain is built from TRBV6-5 and TRBJ2-7; 9 bases are a match to TRBD2. With 4 bases clipped from V and 2 bases from J, the junction kept 3 bases outside the gene matches. The CDR3 is 14 residues long. CDR1 is MNHEY, CDR2 SVGAGI, per germline. The CDR3 coding sequence is TGTGCCAGCAGTTCCCCTAGCGGGACCTACGAGCAGTACTTC. Translated: CASSSPSGTYEQYF.

This clone was seen only a few times. The CDR3 loop reads CASSFSPSYGYTF. The CDR3 nucleotides are TGTGCCAGCAGTTTTTCCCCCTCCTATGGCTACACCTTC. J is TRBJ1-2 and V is TRBV28; D is ambiguous. The CDR3 has 13 residues. The V end lost 3 bases, the J end lost 4 bases, and 9 bases lay between the germline ends. The germline gives CDR1 MDHEN, CDR2 SYDVKM.

The rearrangement uses TRBV18 and TRBJ1-2; tentative D call: TRBD1 (6 bases). Germline-derived CDR1 and CDR2 are KGHSH and LQKENI. V lost 5 bases, J lost 4 bases, and 11 bases lay in between. The CDR3 length is 13 residues. The CDR3 reads CASSSTGSYGYTF. CDR3 DNA: TGTGCCAGCTCATCAACAGGGAGCTATGGCTACACCTTC.

The chain employs TRBV24-1 and TRBJ2-2; 7 nucleotides match TRBD1. Germline trimming cut 9 bases from V and 7 bases from J; bases unmatched to any gene: 10. This CDR3 is built from 14 residues. Germline values: CDR1 KGHDR, CDR2 SFDVKD. For the CDR3, the DNA is TGTGCCACCCGCGACAGGGAAGAGGACGGGGAGCTGTTTTTT. Amino acids: CATRDREEDGELFF.

The rearrangement links TRBV29-1 to TRBJ2-2; 8 positions agree with TRBD1. CDR1 SQVTM and CDR2 ANQGSEA come from the germline V gene. CDR3 size: 14 residues. With 6 bases clipped from V and 1 base from J, the junction kept 4 bases outside the gene matches. The CDR3 protein is CSVATGVNTGELFF. DNA of the CDR3: TGCAGCGTCGCGACAGGGGTGAACACCGGGGAGCTGTTTTTT.

The chain links TRBV29-1 to TRBJ2-2; D is unclear. V was pared by 4 bases and J by 1 base, with 4 bases between. This CDR3 has 12 amino acids. Per the germline V gene, CDR1 is SQVTM and CDR2 is ANQGSEA. The CDR3 is CSVGRNTGELFF. In nucleotides, the CDR3 is TGCAGCGTTGGTCGGAACACCGGGGAGCTGTTTTTT.

This chain links TRBV7-6 with TRBJ2-7, with a tentative D call TRBD1 (6 bases). In germline, CDR1 is SGHVS, CDR2 FNYEAQ. CDR3 length: 15 residues. Between the trimmed V and J ends, which lost 5 bases and 6 bases, there was a span of 20 bases. The CDR3 DNA reads TGTGCCAGCAGCCAAGCCCTGACAGGTAACAGCGAGCAGTACTTC. This translates into CASSQALTGNSEQYF.

This chain joins TRBV10-3 and TRBJ1-6, with a weak D call TRBD1 (6 bases). Germline CDR1 is ENHRY and CDR2 is SYGVKD. V was cut by 10 bases and J by 8 bases, with 15 bases left in between. The CDR3 has 13 amino acids. The CDR3 spells CATSANRDSPLHF. For the CDR3, the DNA is TGTGCCACTTCGGCGAACAGGGATTCACCCCTCCACTTT.

This chain joins TRBV6-5 and TRBJ1-1, with TRBD1 matching over 7 bases. The ends lost 2 bases at V and 11 bases at J; junction bases unmatched: 5. CDR3 length equals 12 residues. The germline CDR1 and CDR2 sequences are MNHEY and SVGAGI. The CDR3 is CASSYQTGYAFF. The CDR3 region has the DNA TGTGCCAGCAGTTACCAGACAGGGTATGCTTTCTTT.

The rearrangement joins TRBV11-2 to TRBJ2-3, with a tentative D call TRBD1 (6 bases). The CDR3 is 15 amino acids. V was cut by 1 base and J by 6 bases, with 14 bases left in between. In germline, CDR1 is SGHAT, CDR2 FQNNGV. The CDR3 sequence: CASSLGGGRGDTQYF. The DNA of the CDR3 is TGTGCCAGCAGCTTAGGTGGGGGCCGGGGCGATACGCAGTATTTT.

The rearrangement joins TRBV19 to TRBJ1-2; no reliable D call. There are 14 residues in the CDR3. The V end was cut by 7 bases, the J end by 5 bases, with 17 bases between. CDR1 is LNHDA, CDR2 SQIVND, per germline (reference sequence). In DNA, the CDR3 is TGTGCCAGTATTAGGACCAATGGAGGGTATGGCTACACCTTC. It encodes CASIRTNGGYGYTF.

DNA for the CDR3: TGTGCCAGCAGCTCCCCCGGGACTAGCGTACATGAGCAGTTCTTC. Translation: CASSSPGTSVHEQFF. V gene TRBV7-9 combines with J gene TRBJ2-1; 10 bases agree with TRBD2. Germline V lookup: CDR1 SEHNR, CDR2 FQNEAQ (reference sequence). The CDR3 covers 15 residues. After removal of 4 bases from V and 8 bases from J, the junction contained 8 bases not matched to a gene. Full variable domain (remainder filled in from reference TRBV7-9 and TRBJ2-1): DTGVSQNPRHKITKRGQNVTFRCDPISEHNRLYWYRQTLGQGPEFLTYFQNEAQLEKSRLLSDRFSAERPKGSFSTLEIQRTEQGDSAMYLCASSSPGTSVHEQFFGPGTRLTVL.

The chain recombines TRBV7-6 with TRBJ2-7; D is unresolved. Trimming removed 2 bases at V and 3 bases at J, with 8 bases between. From germline, CDR1 is SGHVS and CDR2 FNYEAQ. This CDR3 region has 13 residues. The CDR3 region has the DNA TGTGCCAGCAGCTTAACGGTTTACTACGAGCAGTACTTC. Protein: CASSLTVYYEQYF.

The chain joins TRBV28 to TRBJ2-7, with TRBD1 identical over 9 bases. CDR1 and CDR2 from the germline V gene are MDHEN and SYDVKM. The V segment lost 3 bases and the J segment 6 bases; nucleotides outside the gene matches: 6. This CDR3 spans 14 amino acids. The DNA for the CDR3 is TGTGCCAGCAGTTTCACTAGGGACAGGGCCGAGCAGTACTTC. Protein product: CASSFTRDRAEQYF.

CDR3 sequence reads: CASSTRGRSYNEQFF. For the CDR3, the DNA is TGTGCCAGTAGTACCAGGGGGCGGTCCTACAATGAGCAGTTCTTC. This chain links TRBV19 with TRBJ2-1; 8 bases align to TRBD1. CDR3 size: 15 residues. The V gene's germline CDR1 is LNHDA and CDR2 SQIVND (reference sequence). After removal of 4 bases from V and 1 base from J, the junction contained 3 bases not matched to a gene.

This clone was detected only once. J is TRBJ2-5 and V is TRBV5-4; 12 nucleotides align to TRBD2. Per germline, CDR1 SGHNT and CDR2 YYREEE (reference sequence). The CDR3 length is 16 residues. Germline trimming cut 2 bases from V and 3 bases from J; bases unmatched to any gene: 5. For the CDR3, the DNA is TGTGCCAGCAGCTTCCCGACTAGCGGGGGCGAAGAGACCCAGTACTTC. It is translated as CASSFPTSGGEETQYF.